This TCR beta chain was obtained from a study of cytomegalovirus exposure and HLA in healthy donors. The primer mix had 60 Vbeta and 13 Jbeta primers. Generated by immunoSEQ multiplex PCR, the TCRdb table keeps only in-frame clones and is missing some. The sample yields under 200,000 clones, approximately 77% seen once. This clone has a handful of counts. The V and J ends lost 11 bases and 5 bases, in that order; junction bases with no gene match: 6. Germline V gene sequence: CDR1 ENHRY, CDR2 SYGVKD. This CDR3 comprises 13 residues. This chain uses TRBV10-3 with TRBJ1-6; 7 positions agree with TRBD1. Sequencing was performed on PBMCs. This TCR came from a male donor in good health and CMV-seropositive. The CDR3 spells CAARDRDNSPLHF. The CDR3 DNA sequence: TGTGCCGCCCGGGACAGAGATAATTCACCCCTCCACTTT.